This T cell receptor beta chain originates from a study of blood T cell repertoires in COVID-19. Study-wide background: Sources were T cells, B-cell-depleted T cells, or PBMCs; the material itself was cDNA or gDNA.

Germline trimming cut 8 bases from V and 6 bases from J; bases unmatched to any gene: 9. CDR3 length: 13 amino acids. Germline assignment: CDR1 KGHSY and CDR2 FQNENV. Measured with immunoSEQ multiplex PCR; TCRdb has only the in-frame clones, and not every one. The table includes 20,000 to 25,000 clones, around 86% detected once. This clonotype was obtained from a man aged 50-60 years with active COVID-19. The chain has TRBV16 and TRBJ2-7; 8 bases are shared with TRBD1. Source material: peripheral blood. Here the CDR3 DNA reads TGTGCCAGCGGTAGGACAGGGTCTTCCGAGCAGTACTTC. Translated, it gives CASGRTGSSEQYF.